A single sample gave rise to the 12 T cell receptor beta chains below, sequenced in a study of CD8 T cells in Susac syndrome (dated by TCRdb to about 2019). Library preparation was by the immunoSEQ multiplex PCR assay. RNA was extracted using the RNeasy kit, and about 0.5 to 1 ug of the RNA was reverse transcribed with random hexamers. Using fastp at Q25 and MiXCR, TCRdb reprocessed the public reads and kept productive beta chains. Rows are combined by CDR3 protein, so each entry shows the most common genes and DNA. Present in this sample are about 53,000 distinct CDR3 sequences, roughly 94% of which were seen just once. 0.75% of the sample lies in the top ten. Material: CD8+ T cells from PBMCs. Receptors were obtained from a human donor with Susac syndrome.

This clonotype was picked up one time. The rearrangement links TRBV5-4 to TRBJ1-5; D call uncertain. This CDR3 has 13 residues. Germline V CDR1 and CDR2: SGHNT, YYREEE (reference sequence). V lost 4 bases, J lost 9 bases, and 14 bases lay in between. CDR3 sequence: CASSPQFLWPQHF. In DNA, the CDR3 is TGTGCCAGCAGCCCCCAGTTCTTGTGGCCCCAGCATTTT.

V gene TRBV6-5 combines with J gene TRBJ1-1; unclear D gene. The CDR3 has 14 residues. Germline-derived CDR1 and CDR2 are MNHEY and SVGAGI. V lost 4 bases to trimming and J lost 6 bases, with 15 bases between them. CDR3 DNA sequence: TGTGCCAGCAGTTCTCATATCCCCAGCGCTGAAGCTTTCTTT. Its protein product is CASSSHIPSAEAFF.

The V and J genes are TRBV29-1 and TRBJ2-7; no definite D call. This CDR3 region has 13 residues. V was clipped by 7 bases and J by 0 bases, with 13 bases between them. Germline V gene data show CDR1 as SQVTM and CDR2 as ANQGSEA. CDR3 in DNA: TGCAGCGCCATTGAGGTGAACTCCTACGAGCAGTACTTC. It specifies CSAIEVNSYEQYF.

This chain joins TRBV4-3 and TRBJ2-7, with no clear D. Trimming removed 0 bases from V and 2 bases from J, with 11 bases in between. This CDR3 region has 15 residues. From germline, CDR1 is LGHNA and CDR2 YSLEER. This CDR3 reads CASSQDWDSTYEQYF. CDR3 DNA: TGCGCCAGCAGCCAAGACTGGGATTCGACCTACGAGCAGTACTTC.

This rearrangement joins TRBV7-9 to TRBJ1-2; unclear D gene. The V end lost 4 bases, the J end lost 7 bases, and 19 bases lay between the germline ends. Germline loops: CDR1 SEHNR, CDR2 FQNEAQ (reference sequence). CDR3 length: 15 amino acids. CDR3 amino acids: CASSSSGEDFAGYTF. CDR3 sequence (DNA): TGTGCCAGCAGCTCATCCGGGGAAGACTTCGCTGGCTACACCTTC.

The J gene is TRBJ2-3, the V gene TRBV25-1; D is unclear. The CDR3 is made up of 12 amino acids. The V gene lost 4 bases and the J gene lost 4 bases, with 6 bases spanning the gap. Germline values: CDR1 MGHDK, CDR2 SYGVNS. CDR3 bases: TGTGCCAGCAGTGGTTTTTCAGATACGCAGTATTTT. It specifies CASSGFSDTQYF.

V gene TRBV20-1 combines with J gene TRBJ2-7; weak D call: TRBD1 (5 bases). Germline V gene sequence: CDR1 DFQATT, CDR2 SNEGSKA (reference sequence). CDR3 length equals 12 residues. V was clipped by 4 bases and J by 4 bases, with 11 bases between them. CDR3 nucleotide sequence: TGCAGTGCTAACCAGGGCGAGTACGAGCAGTACTTC. It translates to CSANQGEYEQYF.

The chain is built from TRBV9 and TRBJ1-5; 7 nucleotides line up with TRBD1. Per germline, CDR1 SGDLS and CDR2 YYNGEE. V gave up 4 bases and J gave up 7 bases; unmatched junction bases: 11. The CDR3 totals 15 residues. CDR3 sequence reads: CASSPGGGQSQPQHF. The CDR3 region has the DNA TGTGCCAGCAGCCCCGGGGGGGGACAGTCCCAGCCCCAGCATTTT.

J is TRBJ2-5 and V is TRBV6-5; D is undetermined. V was pared by 6 bases and J by 5 bases, with 7 bases between. Germline assignment: CDR1 MNHEY and CDR2 SVGAGI. The CDR3 totals 11 residues. CDR3 in DNA: TGTGCCAGCAGCGGCCGGGAGACCCAGTACTTC. Its protein is CASSGRETQYF.

The rearrangement links TRBV7-8 to TRBJ2-5; 11 nucleotides align to TRBD2. Germline trimming cut 5 bases from V and 9 bases from J; bases unmatched to any gene: 8. CDR1 SGHVS and CDR2 FQNEAQ come from the germline V gene. This CDR3 contains 14 residues. The CDR3 sequence: CASSTGLAVGAQYF. DNA for the CDR3: TGTGCCAGCAGCACGGGACTAGCGGTCGGGGCCCAGTACTTC.

This chain uses TRBV2 with TRBJ2-7, with D unresolved. The CDR3 consists of 11 residues. Trimming stripped 8 bases from V and 3 bases from J, with 8 bases between. The germline CDR1 and CDR2 sequences are SNHLY and FYNNEI. The CDR3 spells CASETVYEQYF. CDR3 DNA sequence: TGTGCCAGCGAAACAGTCTACGAGCAGTACTTC.

The chain has TRBV7-8 and TRBJ1-1; TRBD1 is a possible D gene (5 bases). Trimming pared 5 bases from V and 4 bases from J, leaving 14 bases between. This CDR3 is built from 14 residues. Germline values: CDR1 SGHVS, CDR2 FQNEAQ. The CDR3 nucleotides read TGTGCCAGCAGCCTCGACGGCGGGGGCACTGAAGCTTTCTTT. Protein sequence: CASSLDGGGTEAFF.